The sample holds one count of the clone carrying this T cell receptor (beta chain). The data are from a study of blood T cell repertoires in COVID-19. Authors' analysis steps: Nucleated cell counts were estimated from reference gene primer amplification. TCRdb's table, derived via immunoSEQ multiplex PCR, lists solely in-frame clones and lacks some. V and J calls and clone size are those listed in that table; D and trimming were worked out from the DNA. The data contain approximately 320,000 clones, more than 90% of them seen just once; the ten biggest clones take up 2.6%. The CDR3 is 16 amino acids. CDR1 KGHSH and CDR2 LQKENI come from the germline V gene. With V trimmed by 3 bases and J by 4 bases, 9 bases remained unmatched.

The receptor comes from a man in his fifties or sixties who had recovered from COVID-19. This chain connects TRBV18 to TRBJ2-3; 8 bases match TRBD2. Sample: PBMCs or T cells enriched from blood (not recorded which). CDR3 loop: CASSPFDSGAADTQYF. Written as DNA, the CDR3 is TGTGCCAGCTCACCGTTTGATAGCGGGGCAGCAGATACGCAGTATTTT.